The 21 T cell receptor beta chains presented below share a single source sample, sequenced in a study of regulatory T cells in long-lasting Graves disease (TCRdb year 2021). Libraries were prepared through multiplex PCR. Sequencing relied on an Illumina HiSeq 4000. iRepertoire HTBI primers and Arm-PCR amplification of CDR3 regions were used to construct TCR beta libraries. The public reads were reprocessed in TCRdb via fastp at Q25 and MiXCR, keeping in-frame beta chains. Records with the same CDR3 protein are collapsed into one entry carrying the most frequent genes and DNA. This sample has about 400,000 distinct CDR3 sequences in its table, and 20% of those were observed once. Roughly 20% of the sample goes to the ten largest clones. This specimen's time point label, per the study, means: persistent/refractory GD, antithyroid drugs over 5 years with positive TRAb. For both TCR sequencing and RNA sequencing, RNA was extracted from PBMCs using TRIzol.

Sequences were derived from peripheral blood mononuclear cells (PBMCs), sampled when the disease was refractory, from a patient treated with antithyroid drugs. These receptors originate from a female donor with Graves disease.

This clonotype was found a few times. CDR3 in DNA: TGCAGTGCTAGAGATCCACTTTCTAGCACAGATACGCAGTATTTT. This gives the protein CSARDPLSSTDTQYF. The chain combines TRBV20-1 with TRBJ2-3; D unclear. The CDR3 has 15 residues. Per the germline V gene, CDR1 is DFQATT and CDR2 is SNEGSKA (reference sequence). Trimming shortened V by 0 bases and J by 0 bases, and 10 bases separated the two germline ends.

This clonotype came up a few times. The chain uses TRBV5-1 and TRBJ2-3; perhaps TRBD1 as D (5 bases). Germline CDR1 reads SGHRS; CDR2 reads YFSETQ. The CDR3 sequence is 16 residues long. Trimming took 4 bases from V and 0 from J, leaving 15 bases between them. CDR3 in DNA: TGCGCCAGCAGCCGCGCGATGACAGCCAGCACAGATACGCAGTATTTT. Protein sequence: CASSRAMTASTDTQYF.

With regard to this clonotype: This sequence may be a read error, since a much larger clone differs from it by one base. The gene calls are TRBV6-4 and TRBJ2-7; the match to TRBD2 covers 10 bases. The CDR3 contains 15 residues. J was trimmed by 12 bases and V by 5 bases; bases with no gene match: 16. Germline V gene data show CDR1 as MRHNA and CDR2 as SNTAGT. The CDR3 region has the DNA TGTGCCAGCAGTACCCCCCTAGCGGGAGAGACTCTTTGGTACTTC. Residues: CASSTPLAGETLWYF.

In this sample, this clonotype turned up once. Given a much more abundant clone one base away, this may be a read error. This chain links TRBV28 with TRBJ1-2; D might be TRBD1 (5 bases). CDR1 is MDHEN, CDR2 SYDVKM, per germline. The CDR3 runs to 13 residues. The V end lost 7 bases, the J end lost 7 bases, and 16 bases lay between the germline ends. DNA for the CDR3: TGTGCCAGCACCCGGGGCCAGGGCTGTGGCTACACCTTC. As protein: CASTRGQGCGYTF.

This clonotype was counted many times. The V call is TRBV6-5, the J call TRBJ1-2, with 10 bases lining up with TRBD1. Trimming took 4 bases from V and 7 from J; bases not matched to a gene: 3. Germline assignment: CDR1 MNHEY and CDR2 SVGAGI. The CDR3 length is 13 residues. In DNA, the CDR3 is TGTGCCAGCAGTTCGGGACAGGGGAGTGGCTACACCTTC. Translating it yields CASSSGQGSGYTF.

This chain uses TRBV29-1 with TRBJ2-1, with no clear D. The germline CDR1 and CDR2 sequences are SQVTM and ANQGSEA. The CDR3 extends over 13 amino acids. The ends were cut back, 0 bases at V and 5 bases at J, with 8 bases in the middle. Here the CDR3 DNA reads TGCAGCGTTGAAGATCTTACTAACAATGAGCAGTTCTTC. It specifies CSVEDLTNNEQFF.

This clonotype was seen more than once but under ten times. CDR3 coding DNA: TGTGCCAGCAGCCTAGGACCGAGGGATGGCTACACCTTC. As protein: CASSLGPRDGYTF. This chain connects TRBV7-2 to TRBJ1-2; no clear D gene. V was shortened by 5 bases and J by 6 bases, with 13 bases between the two germline ends. Per germline, CDR1 SGHTA and CDR2 FQGNSA. The CDR3 has 13 amino acids. The full variable domain, completed using reference TRBV7-2 and TRBJ1-2, is GAGVSQSPSNKVTEKGKDVELRCDPISGHTALYWYRQSLGQGLEFLIYFQGNSAPDKSGLPSDRFSAERTGGSVSTLTIQRTQQEDSAVYLCASSLGPRDGYTFGSGTRLTVV.

In nucleotides, the CDR3 is TGCGCCAGCAGCCAAGATACCTCGCCGAGCAATCAGCCCCAGCATTTT. Protein: CASSQDTSPSNQPQHF. J is TRBJ1-5 and V is TRBV4-1; D is unclear. The V and J ends lost 0 bases and 1 base respectively, with 10 bases between them. Germline values: CDR1 MGHRA, CDR2 YSYEKL. CDR3 length equals 16 residues.

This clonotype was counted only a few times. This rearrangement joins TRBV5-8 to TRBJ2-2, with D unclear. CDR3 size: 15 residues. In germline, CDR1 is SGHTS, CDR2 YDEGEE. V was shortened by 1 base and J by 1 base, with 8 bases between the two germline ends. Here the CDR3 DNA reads TGTGCCAGCAGCTTGTACCCGGAGAACACCGGGGAGCTGTTTTTT. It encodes CASSLYPENTGELFF. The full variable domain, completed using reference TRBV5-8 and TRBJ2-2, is EAGVTQSPTHLIKTRGQQATLRCSPISGHTSVYWYQQALGLGLQFLLWYDEGEERNRGNFPPRFSGRQFPNYSSELNVNALELEDSALYLCASSLYPENTGELFFGEGSRLTVL.

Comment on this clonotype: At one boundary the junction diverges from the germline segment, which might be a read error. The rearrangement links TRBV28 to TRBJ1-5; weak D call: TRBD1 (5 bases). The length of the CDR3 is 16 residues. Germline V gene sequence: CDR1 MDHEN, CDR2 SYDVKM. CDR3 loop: CAGSYSGIGSNQPQHF. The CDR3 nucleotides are TGTGCCGGCAGCTATTCAGGGATTGGTAGCAATCAGCCCCAGCATTTT. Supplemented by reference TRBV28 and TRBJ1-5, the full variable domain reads DVKVTQSSRYLVKRTGEKVFLECVQDMDHENMFWYRQDPGLGLRLIYFSYDVKMKEKGDIPEGYSVSREKKERFSLILESASTNQTSMYLCAGSYSGIGSNQPQHFGDGTRLSIL.

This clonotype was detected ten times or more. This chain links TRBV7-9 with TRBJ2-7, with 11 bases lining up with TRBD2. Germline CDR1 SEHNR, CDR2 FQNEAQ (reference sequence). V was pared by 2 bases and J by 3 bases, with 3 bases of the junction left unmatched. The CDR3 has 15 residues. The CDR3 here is CASSLSSGRFYEQYF. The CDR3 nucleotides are TGTGCCAGCAGCTTATCTAGCGGGAGGTTCTACGAGCAGTACTTC.

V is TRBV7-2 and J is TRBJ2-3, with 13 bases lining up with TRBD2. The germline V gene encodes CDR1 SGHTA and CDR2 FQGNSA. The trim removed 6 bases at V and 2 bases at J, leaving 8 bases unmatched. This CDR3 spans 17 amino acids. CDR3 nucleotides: TGTGCCAGCAGACCTTGGACTAGCGGGAGTAACACAGATACGCAGTATTTT. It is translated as CASRPWTSGSNTDTQYF.

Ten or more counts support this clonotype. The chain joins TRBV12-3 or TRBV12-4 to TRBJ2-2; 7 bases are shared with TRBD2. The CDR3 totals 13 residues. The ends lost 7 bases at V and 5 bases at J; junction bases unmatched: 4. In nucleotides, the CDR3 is TGTGCCAGCAATGAGGGAGGGACCGGGGAGCTGTTTTTT. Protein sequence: CASNEGGTGELFF.

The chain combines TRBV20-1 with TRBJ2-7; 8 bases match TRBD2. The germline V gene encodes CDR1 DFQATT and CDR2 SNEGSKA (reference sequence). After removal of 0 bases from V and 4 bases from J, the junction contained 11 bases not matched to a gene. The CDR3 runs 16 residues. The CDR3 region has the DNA TGCAGTGCTAGAGATCCACTATCTAGCGGGCTTTACGAGCAGTACTTC. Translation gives CSARDPLSSGLYEQYF.

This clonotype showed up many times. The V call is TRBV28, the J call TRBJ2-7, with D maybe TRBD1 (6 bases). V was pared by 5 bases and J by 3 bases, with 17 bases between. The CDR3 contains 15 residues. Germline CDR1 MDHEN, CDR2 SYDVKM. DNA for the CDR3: TGTGCCAGCAGTCCTACGGGACACCCGGTCTACGAGCAGTACTTC. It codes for CASSPTGHPVYEQYF.

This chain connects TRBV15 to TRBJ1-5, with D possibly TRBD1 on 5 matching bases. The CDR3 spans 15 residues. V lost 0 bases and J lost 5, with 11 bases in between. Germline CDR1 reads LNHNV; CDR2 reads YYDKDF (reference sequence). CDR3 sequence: CATSREAGTDQPQHF. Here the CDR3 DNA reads TGTGCCACCAGCAGAGAGGCAGGGACGGATCAGCCCCAGCATTTT.

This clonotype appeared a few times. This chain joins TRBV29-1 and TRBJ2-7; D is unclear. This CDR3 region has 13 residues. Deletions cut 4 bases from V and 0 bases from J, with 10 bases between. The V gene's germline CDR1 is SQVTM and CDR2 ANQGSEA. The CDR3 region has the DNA TGCAGCGTTGCAGACAACTTCTCCTACGAGCAGTACTTC. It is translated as CSVADNFSYEQYF.

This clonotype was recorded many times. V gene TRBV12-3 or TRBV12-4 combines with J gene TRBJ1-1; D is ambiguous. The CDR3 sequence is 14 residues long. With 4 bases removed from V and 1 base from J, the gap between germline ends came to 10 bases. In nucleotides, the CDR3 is TGTGCCAGCAGTTGGGTGGAAACGAACACTGAAGCTTTCTTT. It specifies CASSWVETNTEAFF.

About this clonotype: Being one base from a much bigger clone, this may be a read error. The CDR3 region is CATSQRLNTGELFF. CDR3 in DNA: TGTGCCACCAGTCAGCGTTTGAACACCGGGGAGCTGTTTTTT. V usage is TRBV24-1 and J usage is TRBJ2-2; D gene ambiguous. Per the germline V gene, CDR1 is KGHDR and CDR2 is SFDVKD. This CDR3 spans 14 amino acids. The V end was cut by 6 bases, the J end by 1 base, with 8 bases between.

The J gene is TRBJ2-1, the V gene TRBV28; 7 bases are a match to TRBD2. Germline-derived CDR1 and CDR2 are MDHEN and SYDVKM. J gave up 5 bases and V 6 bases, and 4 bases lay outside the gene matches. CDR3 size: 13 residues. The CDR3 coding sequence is TGTGCCAGCAGGAGCGGGGAGAACAATGAGCAGTTCTTC. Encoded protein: CASRSGENNEQFF.

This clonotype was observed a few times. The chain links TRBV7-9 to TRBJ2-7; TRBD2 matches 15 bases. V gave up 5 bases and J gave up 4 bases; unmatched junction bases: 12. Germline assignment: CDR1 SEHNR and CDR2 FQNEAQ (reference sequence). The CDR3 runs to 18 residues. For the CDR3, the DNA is TGTGCCAGCAGCCCGGCGGGACTAGCGGGAGGCGCCTTATACGAGCAGTACTTC. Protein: CASSPAGLAGGALYEQYF.